Included here is one T cell receptor (beta chain) sequence, with context. Repertoires were generated with immunoSEQ multiplex PCR, while TCRdb's copy carries only in-frame clones and drops some. The sample has some 30,000 clones, roughly 89% seen once. This record belongs to a study of blood T cell repertoires in COVID-19. Across the whole study: Both acute and convalescent COVID-19 samples were obtained from the United States, Italy and Spain. T cells, B-cell-depleted T cells, or PBMCs supplied cDNA or gDNA.

There are 13 residues in the CDR3. V lost 4 bases and J 1 base, leaving 8 bases between the germline ends. Looked up from germline, CDR1 is SGHRS and CDR2 is YFSETQ. Sequencing was done on a sample of peripheral blood. The sequence was collected from an elderly man with acute or convalescent COVID-19. J is TRBJ2-5 and V is TRBV5-1, with a weak D call TRBD1 (6 bases). In DNA form, the CDR3 reads TGCGCCAGCAGCCAGGACAGCCAAGAGACCCAGTACTTC. Translation: CASSQDSQETQYF.